Below are 2 T cell receptor beta chains sequenced from a single sample in a study of cytomegalovirus exposure and HLA in healthy donors. Amplification used 60 Vbeta primers and 13 Jbeta primers. Clones were sequenced by immunoSEQ multiplex PCR, and TCRdb holds only the in-frame ones, with some missing. Among some 120,000 clones, more than 80% were seen once, and the ten largest hold 8.9%. The sample taken for sequencing was PBMCs. Every receptor here comes from a man aged 25-45 years in good health and CMV-seropositive.

The rearrangement joins TRBV15 to TRBJ1-5; the D is unclear. CDR1 is LNHNV, CDR2 YYDKDF, per germline (reference sequence). V was pared by 1 base and J by 7 bases, with 14 bases between. The CDR3 extends over 15 amino acids. CDR3 protein: CATSRVTEGWQPQHF. CDR3 bases: TGTGCCACCAGCAGAGTTACAGAGGGCTGGCAGCCCCAGCATTTT. The variable domain in full, with the rest retrieved from reference TRBV15 and TRBJ1-5, is DAMVIQNPRYQVTQFGKPVTLSCSQTLNHNVMYWYQQKSSQAPKLLFHYYDKDFNNEADTPDNFQSRRPNTSFCFLDIRSPGLGDTAMYLCATSRVTEGWQPQHFGDGTRLSIL.

The chain recombines TRBV6-5 with TRBJ1-1; no reliable D call. Germline V gene lookup returns CDR1 MNHEY and CDR2 SVGAGI. V shed 2 bases and J shed 4 bases, with 11 bases lying between them. The CDR3 covers 14 residues. This CDR3 reads CASSYTRGVTEAFF. CDR3 nucleotides: TGTGCCAGCAGTTACACACGGGGAGTCACTGAAGCTTTCTTT.